The rows below give T cell receptor beta chains drawn from one sample of a study of tumour-infiltrating T cells in Burkitt lymphoma. Clones were read by immunoSEQ multiplex PCR, and TCRdb kept only the in-frame ones, dropping some. The table records roughly 15,000 clones, over 75% of them present only once. Specimen: tumor tissue. Receptor source: a human donor with diffuse large B-cell lymphoma. Each CDR3 is given with its conserved first and last residue. D genes are given only for firm matches. Clone size is not always given. Where it is, it says once, few, many or a class for expanded clones.

CDR3 DNA: TGTGCCAGCAGCTTAGCAGGGGGAGATGAAAAACTGTTTTTT
CDR3 protein: CASSLAGGDEKLFF
D gene: TRBD1
clone size: -
V gene: TRBV5-6
CDR3 length: 14
J gene: TRBJ1-4

CDR3 DNA: TGTGCCAGCAGCCCGACGGACTCCTATGGCTACACCTTC
CDR3 protein: CASSPTDSYGYTF
D gene: -
clone size: -
V gene: TRBV28
CDR3 length: 13
J gene: TRBJ1-2

CDR3 DNA: TGCAGCGTTGAAGGGGGGTTGCCCTACGAGCAGTACTTC
CDR3 protein: CSVEGGLPYEQYF
D gene: -
clone size: -
V gene: TRBV29-1
CDR3 length: 13
J gene: TRBJ2-7

CDR3 DNA: TGTGCCAGCAGTTTTTCGGGGGGCCTAACAGGCAACTGGGAGACCCAGTACTTC
CDR3 protein: CASSFSGGLTGNWETQYF
D gene: -
clone size: -
V gene: TRBV27
CDR3 length: 18
J gene: TRBJ2-5

CDR3 DNA: TGTGCCAGCAGCTCAGACATACAGTCATACTATGGCTACACCTTC
CDR3 protein: CASSSDIQSYYGYTF
D gene: -
clone size: -
V gene: TRBV7-2
CDR3 length: 15
J gene: TRBJ1-2

CDR3 DNA: TGTGCAAGTCGCTGGGACAGGGGGCTCTATTACTATGGCTACACCTTC
CDR3 protein: CASRWDRGLYYYGYTF
D gene: -
clone size: -
V gene: TRBV12-2
CDR3 length: 16
J gene: TRBJ1-2

CDR3 DNA: TGTGCCAGCAGTGAAGCCCCTTTGGCGGGGGTATGGGAGCAGTTCTTC
CDR3 protein: CASSEAPLAGVWEQFF
D gene: TRBD2
clone size: -
V gene: TRBV6-1
CDR3 length: 16
J gene: TRBJ2-1

CDR3 DNA: TGTGCCAGCAGCGTAAAGCGATACGGGGAGCAGTACTTC
CDR3 protein: CASSVKRYGEQYF
D gene: -
clone size: -
V gene: TRBV9
CDR3 length: 13
J gene: TRBJ2-7

CDR3 DNA: TGTGCCAGCAGTGAACGTCCGAAATGGGATGAGCAGTTCTTC
CDR3 protein: CASSERPKWDEQFF
D gene: -
clone size: -
V gene: TRBV2
CDR3 length: 14
J gene: TRBJ2-1

CDR3 DNA: TGTGCCAGCAGCTTAATTCCCGTGGACAGGGGTCGTAGGAACACTGAAGCTTTCTTT
CDR3 protein: CASSLIPVDRGRRNTEAFF
D gene: TRBD1
clone size: -
V gene: TRBV7-2
CDR3 length: 19
J gene: TRBJ1-1

CDR3 DNA: TGTGCCAGCAGCTTAGGGACTATCGGAACCAATGAGCAGTTCTTC
CDR3 protein: CASSLGTIGTNEQFF
D gene: -
clone size: -
V gene: TRBV7-2
CDR3 length: 15
J gene: TRBJ2-1

CDR3 DNA: TGTGCCAGCAGCGTAGGGGGTTCGACAGGGCGGTCCCATAACTATGGCTACACCTTC
CDR3 protein: CASSVGGSTGRSHNYGYTF
D gene: TRBD1
clone size: -
V gene: TRBV7-2
CDR3 length: 19
J gene: TRBJ1-2

CDR3 DNA: TGTGCCAGCAGTTTAGCCCCTTCCCGGGCCCAGTACTTC
CDR3 protein: CASSLAPSRAQYF
D gene: -
clone size: -
V gene: TRBV27
CDR3 length: 13
J gene: TRBJ2-5

CDR3 DNA: TGTGCCAGTAGTATAGAGGGCCGGGGCCAGGGAAACATTCAGTACTTC
CDR3 protein: CASSIEGRGQGNIQYF
D gene: -
clone size: once
V gene: TRBV19
CDR3 length: 16
J gene: TRBJ2-4

CDR3 DNA: TGTGCCAGCAGCCCGGGACTAGCGGGGGTCGCCTACGAGCAGTACTTC
CDR3 protein: CASSPGLAGVAYEQYF
D gene: TRBD2
clone size: -
V gene: TRBV28
CDR3 length: 16
J gene: TRBJ2-7

CDR3 DNA: TGTGCCAGCAGTTTGAACACCGGGGAGCTGTTTTTT
CDR3 protein: CASSLNTGELFF
D gene: -
clone size: -
V gene: TRBV6-5
CDR3 length: 12
J gene: TRBJ2-2

CDR3 DNA: TGCAGCGTTTCGGGGTTTAGCGGGAGATCCTACAATGAGCAGTTCTTC
CDR3 protein: CSVSGFSGRSYNEQFF
D gene: TRBD2
clone size: -
V gene: TRBV29-1
CDR3 length: 16
J gene: TRBJ2-1

CDR3 DNA: TGTGCCGCCCACAGGGGGGAGACAGATACGCAGTATTTT
CDR3 protein: CAAHRGETDTQYF
D gene: TRBD1
clone size: -
V gene: TRBV10-3
CDR3 length: 13
J gene: TRBJ2-3

CDR3 DNA: TGTGCCAGCAGGAGACTAGCGGGAGATTGGGAGCAGTACTTC
CDR3 protein: CASRRLAGDWEQYF
D gene: TRBD2
clone size: -
V gene: TRBV6-5
CDR3 length: 14
J gene: TRBJ2-7

CDR3 DNA: TGCGCCAGCAGCTTGGATCTTGGGACTAGCGGGACCTACGAGCAGTACTTC
CDR3 protein: CASSLDLGTSGTYEQYF
D gene: TRBD2
clone size: -
V gene: TRBV5-1
CDR3 length: 17
J gene: TRBJ2-7

CDR3 DNA: TGTGCCAGCAGCTTAGTTTCGGACAGGGGAAATGAGCAGTTCTTC
CDR3 protein: CASSLVSDRGNEQFF
D gene: TRBD1
clone size: -
V gene: TRBV11-2
CDR3 length: 15
J gene: TRBJ2-1

CDR3 DNA: TGTGCCAGTACCCCTCCTAGTGGGAATTATCCCTCTCTAGCCAAAAACATTCAGTACTTC
CDR3 protein: CASTPPSGNYPSLAKNIQYF
D gene: -
clone size: -
V gene: TRBV19
CDR3 length: 20
J gene: TRBJ2-4

CDR3 DNA: TGTGCCAGCAGCTTGGTGGGGGGACCTACTGAAGCTTTCTTT
CDR3 protein: CASSLVGGPTEAFF
D gene: -
clone size: -
V gene: TRBV5-6
CDR3 length: 14
J gene: TRBJ1-1

CDR3 DNA: TGTGCCAGCAGTGAGGGAGGTCCCGGGGAGCTGTTTTTT
CDR3 protein: CASSEGGPGELFF
D gene: -
clone size: few
V gene: TRBV2
CDR3 length: 13
J gene: TRBJ2-2

CDR3 DNA: TGTGCCAGCAGAGGAAGCGGGGGTGAGGTCGAGCAGTACTTC
CDR3 protein: CASRGSGGEVEQYF
D gene: TRBD2
clone size: -
V gene: TRBV6-5
CDR3 length: 14
J gene: TRBJ2-7

CDR3 DNA: TGTGCCATCAGTGACTCGGTGGGAGATACGCAGTATTTT
CDR3 protein: CAISDSVGDTQYF
D gene: -
clone size: -
V gene: TRBV10-3
CDR3 length: 13
J gene: TRBJ2-3

CDR3 DNA: TGTGCCAGCAGCCCAGGCGGCAGTAACACCGGGGAGCTGTTTTTT
CDR3 protein: CASSPGGSNTGELFF
D gene: -
clone size: -
V gene: TRBV5-6
CDR3 length: 15
J gene: TRBJ2-2

CDR3 DNA: TGCGCCAGCAGCAAACAACTTAATGAAAAACTGTTTTTT
CDR3 protein: CASSKQLNEKLFF
D gene: -
clone size: -
V gene: TRBV5-1
CDR3 length: 13
J gene: TRBJ1-4

CDR3 DNA: TGTGCCAGCAGTGAAAGGGAGTCCTACGAGCAGTATTTC
CDR3 protein: CASSERESYEQYF
D gene: -
clone size: -
V gene: TRBV6-1
CDR3 length: 13
J gene: TRBJ2-7

CDR3 DNA: TGTGCCAGCAGCCGACTAGCGGGGGGCCTTTTGGATGAGCAGTTCTTC
CDR3 protein: CASSRLAGGLLDEQFF
D gene: TRBD2
clone size: -
V gene: TRBV7-8
CDR3 length: 16
J gene: TRBJ2-1

CDR3 DNA: TGTGCCAGCAGTGATTTATTCAGGGCCCAAGAGACCCAGTACTTC
CDR3 protein: CASSDLFRAQETQYF
D gene: -
clone size: -
V gene: TRBV6-1
CDR3 length: 15
J gene: TRBJ2-5